Sequencing of this T cell receptor (beta chain) was carried out in a study of blood T cell repertoires in COVID-19. Study as a whole: From T cells, B-cell-depleted T cells, or PBMCs came the material, which was cDNA or gDNA.

Germline CDR1 is SNHLY and CDR2 is FYNNEI. Trimming at V came to 4 bases and at J to 2 bases, leaving 6 bases not matched to a gene. There are 16 residues in the CDR3. Authors' processing steps: Amplification from reference gene primers served as the basis for estimated nucleated cell counts. Assay used: immunoSEQ multiplex PCR; TCRdb lists only in-frame clones, some missing. V and J calls and clone size come straight from that table; D and trimming were deduced from the DNA. The sample holds under 200,000 clones; about 83% are singletons and the top ten take under 13%. V usage is TRBV2 and J usage is TRBJ1-3; 9 bases match TRBD1. The specimen sequenced was peripheral blood. This clonotype was sampled from a woman between 65 and 79 years old with COVID-19, enrolled during active disease. CDR3 in amino acids: CASSVRDREPGNTIYF. In nucleotides, the CDR3 is TGTGCCAGCAGTGTTCGGGACAGGGAGCCTGGAAACACCATATATTTT. The full variable domain, rest sourced from reference TRBV2 and TRBJ1-3, is EPEVTQTPSHQVTQMGQEVILRCVPISNHLYFYWYRQILGQKVEFLVSFYNNEISEKSEIFDDQFSVERPDGSNFTLKIRSTKLEDSAMYFCASSVRDREPGNTIYFGEGSWLTVV.